This T cell receptor beta chain stems from a study of blood T cell repertoires in COVID-19 (dated by TCRdb to the early 2020s). In terms of the full investigation: The collaborator samples originated in the United States, Italy and Spain and spanned the acute and convalescent phases of COVID-19. The material from the prospective study consisted of cDNA or gDNA derived from T cells, B-cell-depleted T cells, or PBMCs. Deeply sampled blood TCRbeta repertoires from subjects exposed to, actively infected with, or recovered from COVID-19 were included in the dataset. The repertoires were released in a freely available public database intended as a resource for research on the immune response to SARS-CoV-2. Samples came from the ongoing ImmuneRACE study (first 160 participants) plus 1,254 subjects from 6 global collaborators. Sample metadata almost always included a de-identified subject ID, COVID-19 status, age in years and sex. Where HLA class I and class II types were available, the types were taken from metadata supplied by the sample provider, not from assay-based typing.

The immunoSEQ Assay, a bias-controlled multiplex PCR, was used to amplify TCRbeta CDR3 regions from genomic DNA. The study's own analysis went as follows. Within the assay, amplification of reference gene primers was used to estimate how many nucleated cells each sample contained. To quantify the absolute abundance of each unique TCRbeta CDR3 rearrangement, sequence reads were collapsed and filtered. For each sample, productive Simpson clonality was calculated by taking the square root of Simpson's diversity index across productive rearrangements. TCRdb stores this immuneACCESS table with in-frame sequences only. Part of the clones is absent; in the studies checked, under half of the shortfall reflects unresolved V genes, and no reason is known for the rest. V and J calls and clone size follow that table, whereas D and trimming were derived from the DNA. The sample table shows about 86,000 clones, and around 88% are seen once. The ten largest clones capture under 1.5% of the sample.

About this clone: Its antigen target is currently unknown. No base quality values were provided; no much bigger clone lies one nucleotide off.

Enrolling through a virtual design, the prospective study's participants ranged in age from about 18 to 100 years and lived across roughly 23 United States geographic areas. Cohort assignment in the prospective study relied on participant-reported clinical history from a screening survey and a study questionnaire. In the prospective study, mobile phlebotomists collected whole blood, serum and a nasopharyngeal or oropharyngeal swab from each participant. Over a roughly two-month period, participants in the prospective study had the option of providing additional blood draws and questionnaires. Before DNA extraction, prospective study blood samples were shipped either frozen or at room temperature. Study-wide findings and limitations: The quantity of clinical and demographic metadata differed by source and by participant and was supplied without curation.

The sequencing input was PBMCs or T cells enriched from blood (not recorded which). The sequence was obtained from a woman aged 45-60 years with acute COVID-19.

The encoded CDR3 is CASSPPGGVSSDTQYF. The nucleotide sequence is given as TGTGCCAGCAGCCCCCCCGGGGGGGTTTCATCAGATACGCAGTATTTT. The rearrangement combines TRBV13 with TRBJ2-3; TRBD2 agrees with 8 junctional bases. Trimming leaves V shorter by 5 bases and J shorter by 4 bases, with the junction holding 11 bases beyond the gene matches. CDR1 and CDR2 were assigned from the germline V gene (reference sequence) as PRHDT and FYEKMQ. The CDR3 measures 16 amino acids from cysteine to phenylalanine. The CDR3 DNA has 48 bases and is translated from base 1. With the portions outside the CDR3 filled from the reference TRBV13 and TRBJ2-3 genes, the complete variable region becomes AAGVIQSPRHLIKEKRETATLKCYPIPRHDTVYWYQQGPGQDPQFLISFYEKMQSDKGSIPDRFSAQQFSDYHSELNMSSLELGDSALYFCASSPPGGVSSDTQYFGPGTRLTVL.